This TCR beta chain was identified during a study of cytomegalovirus exposure and HLA in healthy donors. With respect to this clone: Its antigen is currently unknown. A read error may produce the germline difference seen at one junction end.

There are 15 residues in the CDR3. Per germline, CDR1 MGHRA and CDR2 YSYEKL. The PCR had 60 Vbeta and 13 Jbeta primers. TCRdb's table, derived via immunoSEQ multiplex PCR, lists solely in-frame clones and lacks some. The sample consists of about 170,000 clones, roughly 70% of them appearing once. Whole-study findings and limits: V segments that were indistinguishable, TRBV6-2 and TRBV6-3 among them, were omitted from analysis.

The clonotype originates from a woman aged 18-30 years in good health and CMV-seropositive. Sequencing was performed on PBMCs. V usage is TRBV4-1 and J usage is TRBJ2-1; D not resolved. The CDR3 bases are TGCGCCAGCAGCGAAGAATCCTCGTCTTACAATGAGCAGTTCTTC. Translation gives CASSEESSSYNEQFF.